The 32 T cell receptor beta chains below come from one sample, sequenced in a study of naive and memory T cell subsets. Ligated cDNA underwent four rounds of PCR with nested alpha and beta constant region primers and SP2. TCRdb used MiXCR to reprocess the 5' RACE reads, holding one entry per CDR3 protein. The table records about 32,000 distinct CDR3 sequences, around 15% of them present only once. A UMI-containing oligonucleotide was joined by 3' ligation to the TCR cDNA template. The receptors stem from a female donor in good health.

This sequence joins TRBV10-2 and TRBJ2-7; TRBD1 matches at 9 bases. Trimming cost V 6 bases and J 5 bases; bases outside gene matches: 5. The CDR3 runs 13 residues. CDR1 and CDR2 (germline): WSHSY, SAAADI. The CDR3 DNA sequence: TGCGCCAGCAGACAGGGGGCTCTCAACGAGCAGTACTTC. It specifies CASRQGALNEQYF.

This clonotype was found many times. This chain joins TRBV20-1 and TRBJ1-5, with 10 bases identical to TRBD1. The V gene's germline CDR1 is DFQATT and CDR2 SNEGSKA (reference sequence). The length of the CDR3 is 15 residues. The ends lost 5 bases at V and 3 bases at J; junction bases unmatched: 7. The CDR3: CSAQRGQGFNQPQHF. Written as DNA, the CDR3 is TGCAGTGCTCAAAGGGGACAGGGGTTCAATCAGCCCCAGCATTTT.

This chain uses TRBV25-1 with TRBJ1-2; the D is unclear. Trimming removed 3 bases from V and 4 bases from J, with 9 bases in between. The CDR3 loop spans 13 amino acids. Germline CDR1 is MGHDK and CDR2 is SYGVNS. Here the CDR3 reads CASSDSLSYGYTF. The DNA for the CDR3 is TGTGCCAGCAGTGATAGCCTCTCCTATGGCTACACCTTC.

This chain connects TRBV7-9 to TRBJ1-5; 8 bases are shared with TRBD1. The germline V gene encodes CDR1 SEHNR and CDR2 FQNEAQ (reference sequence). The CDR3 contains 15 residues. V shed 1 base and J 5 bases; nucleotides not matched to a gene: 4. The CDR3 DNA sequence: TGTGCCAGCAGCTTAGGAGGACAGGGCTATCAGCCCCAGCATTTT. Protein: CASSLGGQGYQPQHF.

This clonotype was counted many times. The chain links TRBV20-1 to TRBJ1-4; possible D gene TRBD1, 5 bases. The length of the CDR3 is 15 residues. V lost 7 bases and J lost 0, with 15 bases in between. CDR1 DFQATT and CDR2 SNEGSKA come from the germline V gene (reference sequence). The CDR3 bases are TGCAGTGTAAGAGAGGACACAGCAACTAATGAAAAACTGTTTTTT. Residues: CSVREDTATNEKLFF.

The chain's CDR3 is CSVGGGTSGRQETQYF. CDR3 nucleotides: TGCAGCGTTGGGGGGGGGACTAGCGGAAGGCAAGAGACCCAGTACTTC. The chain recombines TRBV29-1 with TRBJ2-5; 11 nucleotides line up with TRBD2. Germline V gene sequence: CDR1 SQVTM, CDR2 ANQGSEA. This CDR3 is built from 16 residues. The V segment lost 4 bases and the J segment 2 bases; nucleotides outside the gene matches: 9.

This clonotype has ten or more counts. The V and J genes are TRBV29-1 and TRBJ2-7; the D gene is possibly TRBD1 (6 bases). The CDR3 runs to 15 residues. The germline V gene encodes CDR1 SQVTM and CDR2 ANQGSEA. V was trimmed by 0 bases and J by 3 bases, leaving 15 bases between them. This CDR3 is CSVEDLQGFFYEQYF. DNA for the CDR3: TGCAGCGTTGAAGATCTACAGGGATTTTTCTACGAGCAGTACTTC.

The chain has TRBV7-9 and TRBJ2-1; 8 bases align to TRBD2. The CDR3 consists of 16 residues. The germline gives CDR1 SEHNR, CDR2 FQNEAQ (reference sequence). J was trimmed by 2 bases and V by 3 bases; bases with no gene match: 6. CDR3 coding DNA: TGTGCCAGCAGCTTTGGGCGGGGGGAACCCTACAATGAGCAGTTCTTC. This translates into CASSFGRGEPYNEQFF.

This clonotype rates as medium-sized. This rearrangement joins TRBV7-6 to TRBJ2-1; 7 nucleotides align to TRBD2. The J segment lost 5 bases and the V segment lost 5 bases, leaving 15 bases of the junction unmatched. Germline V CDR1 and CDR2: SGHVS, FNYEAQ. The CDR3 is 17 residues long. Here the CDR3 reads CASSLTSSSGDNNEQFF. CDR3 bases: TGTGCCAGCAGCCTCACTAGCTCCAGCGGGGATAACAATGAGCAGTTCTTC.

This chain uses TRBV7-8 with TRBJ2-5; 10 bases fit TRBD2. Germline V CDR1 and CDR2: SGHVS, FQNEAQ. Trimming cost V 1 base and J 5 bases; bases outside gene matches: 7. This CDR3 has 16 residues. CDR3 DNA: TGTGCCAGCAGCTTAGGGAGCGGGGGGGCACGCGAGACCCAGTACTTC. Translation: CASSLGSGGARETQYF.

There are a few counts of this clonotype. The gene calls are TRBV7-2 and TRBJ2-6; a possible D gene is TRBD2 (5 bases). CDR3 length equals 16 residues. The V end was cut by 5 bases, the J end by 0 bases, with 11 bases between. Germline CDR1 is SGHTA and CDR2 is FQGNSA. Here the CDR3 DNA reads TGTGCCAGCAGCCATAGAGGGCCCTCTGGGGCCAACGTCCTGACTTTC. Encoded protein: CASSHRGPSGANVLTF.

This clonotype is deemed medium-sized. The chain carries TRBV6-5 and TRBJ1-1; perhaps TRBD1 as D (5 bases). The CDR3 loop spans 16 amino acids. V dropped 8 bases and J dropped 3 bases, with 22 bases sitting between them. The germline V gene encodes CDR1 MNHEY and CDR2 SVGAGI. CDR3 sequence (DNA): TGTGCCAGCGTCGCCGCAGGGTTCAGGCCTGACACTGAAGCTTTCTTT. It yields the protein CASVAAGFRPDTEAFF.

V gene TRBV5-1 combines with J gene TRBJ2-3; maybe TRBD2 (6 bases). V lost 6 bases, J lost 0 bases, and 14 bases lay in between. The CDR3 length is 15 residues. Germline V CDR1 and CDR2: SGHRS, YFSETQ. The CDR3 sequence: CASTPAGPSTDTQYF. In DNA form, the CDR3 reads TGCGCCAGCACCCCGGCGGGGCCGAGCACAGATACGCAGTATTTT. The variable domain in full, completed from reference TRBV5-1 and TRBJ2-3, reads KAGVTQTPRYLIKTRGQQVTLSCSPISGHRSVSWYQQTPGQGLQFLFEYFSETQRNKGNFPGRFSGRQFSNSRSEMNVSTLELGDSALYLCASTPAGPSTDTQYFGPGTRLTVL.

The table lists this clonotype with a few counts. The chain combines TRBV5-8 with TRBJ2-3; 7 bases are a match to TRBD2. The CDR3 length is 17 residues. V shed 0 bases, J shed 4 bases, and the junction held 11 bases outside the gene matches. Germline CDR1 is SGHTS and CDR2 is YDEGEE. The chain's CDR3 is CASSLVGRGPKADTQYF. CDR3 in DNA: TGTGCCAGCAGCTTGGTGGGGAGGGGACCGAAGGCAGATACGCAGTATTTT.

Points on this clonotype: Since a much larger clone is just one base distant, this may be a read error. The chain combines TRBV6-1 with TRBJ1-2, with 8 bases lining up with TRBD1. The CDR3 extends over 13 amino acids. The ends lost 4 bases at V and 7 bases at J; junction bases unmatched: 5. From germline, CDR1 is MNHNS and CDR2 SASEGT. Here the CDR3 reads CASSAQGDVGYTF. The CDR3 DNA follows: TGTGCCAGCAGTGCACAGGGGGATGTTGGCTACACCTTC.

The rearrangement links TRBV18 to TRBJ2-5; D call uncertain. The CDR3 extends over 13 amino acids. Germline CDR1 reads KGHSH; CDR2 reads LQKENI. V gave up 1 base and J gave up 1 base, with 4 bases separating them. CDR3 residues: CASSPQGQETQYF. CDR3 DNA sequence: TGTGCCAGCTCACCACAAGGCCAAGAGACCCAGTACTTC. Full variable domain (outside the CDR3, taken from reference TRBV18 and TRBJ2-5): NAGVMQNPRHLVRRRGQEARLRCSPMKGHSHVYWYRQLPEEGLKFMVYLQKENIIDESGMPKERFSAEFPKEGPSILRIQQVVRGDSAAYFCASSPQGQETQYFGPGTRLLVL.

This clonotype showed up many times. The chain carries TRBV29-1 and TRBJ2-7; TRBD1 matches at 9 bases. J lost 1 base, V lost 3 bases, and 7 bases had no gene match. Germline V gene sequence: CDR1 SQVTM, CDR2 ANQGSEA. CDR3 length: 15 amino acids. The DNA of the CDR3 is TGCAGCGTTGACGGACCGGGACAGGGTTCCTACGAGCAGTACTTC. This sequence encodes CSVDGPGQGSYEQYF.

The rearrangement links TRBV6-5 to TRBJ1-1, with 7 bases matching TRBD1. Germline CDR1 and CDR2: MNHEY and SVGAGI. With 6 bases clipped from V and 0 bases from J, the junction kept 7 bases outside the gene matches. The CDR3 is made up of 15 amino acids. CDR3 sequence (DNA): TGTGCCAGCAGGTCACAGGGGCTTATGAACACTGAAGCTTTCTTT. Encoded protein: CASRSQGLMNTEAFF.

This clonotype was observed at least ten times. The J gene is TRBJ1-2, the V gene TRBV6-5; no definite D call. Germline values: CDR1 MNHEY, CDR2 SVGAGI. Trimming took 0 bases from V and 6 from J, leaving 8 bases between them. This CDR3 has 13 residues. The CDR3, as DNA: TGTGCCAGCAGTTACTCATCCCAACATGGCTACACCTTC. It yields the protein CASSYSSQHGYTF.

The chain recombines TRBV5-6 with TRBJ2-7; D not resolved. V was clipped by 7 bases and J by 0 bases, with 11 bases between them. Germline V gene lookup returns CDR1 SGHDT and CDR2 YYEEEE. The CDR3 extends over 13 amino acids. The CDR3 spells CASSRTYSYEQYF. The CDR3, as DNA: TGTGCCAGCTCAAGAACCTACTCCTACGAGCAGTACTTC.

This clonotype was counted between two and nine times. The CDR3: CASSPSIRGGRLGETQYF. The CDR3 nucleotides are TGTGCCAGCAGCCCATCTATCAGGGGGGGACGCCTAGGAGAGACCCAGTACTTC. J is TRBJ2-5 and V is TRBV12-3 or TRBV12-4; either TRBD1 or TRBD2 may supply D (7 bases each). CDR3 size: 18 residues. Trimming took off 6 bases at V and 4 bases at J, with 27 bases between the two ends.

Only a few counts were recorded for this clonotype. The chain combines TRBV6-5 with TRBJ2-7; TRBD2 aligns across 8 bases. The CDR3 is 16 residues long. Germline V CDR1 and CDR2: MNHEY, SVGAGI. V shed 6 bases and J 2 bases; nucleotides not matched to a gene: 12. CDR3 sequence reads: CASRYTPSGGTYEQYF. As DNA, the CDR3 is TGTGCCAGCAGATACACACCAAGCGGGGGCACCTACGAGCAGTACTTC.

This clonotype was found a few times. This chain joins TRBV6-5 and TRBJ2-3; 7 bases line up with TRBD1. Germline trimming cut 8 bases from V and 14 bases from J; bases unmatched to any gene: 16. Germline assignment: CDR1 MNHEY and CDR2 SVGAGI. This CDR3 region has 13 residues. CDR3 sequence reads: CASPTIGTDHLYF. CDR3 DNA: TGTGCCAGCCCCACCATTGGGACAGACCACTTGTATTTT.

The J gene is TRBJ1-1, the V gene TRBV7-9; no clear D. V shed 1 base and J shed 11 bases, with 11 bases lying between them. There are 12 residues in the CDR3. In germline, CDR1 is SEHNR, CDR2 FQNEAQ (reference sequence). CDR3 sequence: CASSLGAGYAFF. In DNA, the CDR3 is TGTGCCAGCAGCTTAGGAGCGGGGTATGCTTTCTTT.

This clonotype was seen a handful of times. This chain uses TRBV20-1 with TRBJ2-5; TRBD2 aligns across 7 bases. The V and J ends lost 3 bases and 2 bases, in that order; junction bases with no gene match: 21. Germline V lookup: CDR1 DFQATT, CDR2 SNEGSKA (reference sequence). The CDR3 extends over 19 amino acids. The CDR3 DNA reads TGCAGTGCTAGGACGAACCGGTGGGGGGGGACTGGAACTCAAGAGACCCAGTACTTC. It encodes CSARTNRWGGTGTQETQYF.

This clonotype turned up a few times. The chain couples TRBV5-1 to TRBJ2-5, with 7 bases lining up with TRBD2. V trimming: 6 bases; J trimming: 1 base; junction bases outside the gene matches: 3. CDR1 and CDR2 from the germline V gene are SGHRS and YFSETQ. This CDR3 comprises 13 residues. CDR3 region: CASNPGGQETQYF. The CDR3 DNA sequence: TGCGCCAGCAACCCGGGGGGCCAAGAGACCCAGTACTTC.

This clonotype was seen repeatedly, ten times or more. The chain couples TRBV29-1 to TRBJ1-1; D remains ambiguous. V lost 2 bases and J lost 10, with 11 bases in between. The CDR3 sequence is 11 residues long. The germline CDR1 and CDR2 sequences are SQVTM and ANQGSEA. The CDR3 protein is CSVEIGPGAFF. CDR3 in DNA: TGCAGCGTTGAAATCGGACCCGGAGCTTTCTTT.

Many counts were recorded for this clonotype. For the CDR3, the DNA is TGCAGTGCTAGGGAACAGGGGGCCCAGCCCGATCGGCCCCAGCATTTT. It encodes CSAREQGAQPDRPQHF. The J gene is TRBJ1-5, the V gene TRBV20-1; 9 nucleotides align to TRBD1. This CDR3 is built from 16 residues. CDR1 DFQATT and CDR2 SNEGSKA come from the germline V gene (reference sequence). The V segment lost 3 bases and the J segment 9 bases; nucleotides outside the gene matches: 15.

This clonotype was counted ten times or more. The chain uses TRBV20-1 and TRBJ2-7, with TRBD1 matching over 10 bases. Germline V lookup: CDR1 DFQATT, CDR2 SNEGSKA (reference sequence). Trimming at V came to 5 bases and at J to 3 bases, leaving 7 bases not matched to a gene. The CDR3 is 14 amino acids. In nucleotides, the CDR3 is TGCAGTGCTCCGGACAGGGGGAACCACTACGAGCAGTACTTC. It specifies CSAPDRGNHYEQYF.

J is TRBJ2-1 and V is TRBV5-1; D gene ambiguous. The CDR3 is 12 amino acids. The ends were cut back, 4 bases at V and 9 bases at J, with 11 bases in the middle. From germline, CDR1 is SGHRS and CDR2 YFSETQ. The CDR3 loop reads CASSQHWGEQFF. CDR3 coding DNA: TGCGCCAGCAGCCAGCATTGGGGTGAGCAGTTCTTC.

By share of the sample, this clonotype is medium-sized (0.01 to 0.1%). This chain uses TRBV20-1 with TRBJ1-2; 8 nucleotides align to TRBD1. The CDR3 is made up of 15 amino acids. Germline V gene sequence: CDR1 DFQATT, CDR2 SNEGSKA (reference sequence). V dropped 1 base and J dropped 7; count of bases not matched to a gene: 11. Here the CDR3 DNA reads TGCAGTGCTAGAGTACCGGGACAGGCCATGACTGGCTACACCTTC. It codes for CSARVPGQAMTGYTF.

This clonotype was seen repeatedly, ten times or more. This chain links TRBV20-1 with TRBJ1-1; D uncertain. The CDR3 has 11 residues. CDR1 and CDR2 from the germline V gene are DFQATT and SNEGSKA (reference sequence). Trimming stripped 7 bases from V and 0 bases from J, with 6 bases between. The CDR3, as DNA: TGCAGTGTTCAGATGAACACTGAAGCTTTCTTT. This gives the protein CSVQMNTEAFF.